The 23 T cell receptor beta chains below all came from one sample that was sequenced in a study of T cell repertoires in cytomegalovirus infection. TCRdb used MiXCR to reprocess the reads, holding one entry per CDR3 protein. The sample has approximately 180,000 distinct CDR3 sequences; roughly 17% are singletons. The sample taken for sequencing was CD8+ T cells from PBMCs. The receptors were sampled from a human donor in good health (CMV status not recorded). Some clones in this sample may be carry-over from other donors' samples.

This clonotype came up a few times. The chain uses TRBV2 and TRBJ1-1; D may be TRBD1 (5 bases). CDR1 SNHLY and CDR2 FYNNEI come from the germline V gene. The V and J ends lost 6 bases and 1 base respectively, with 12 bases between them. The CDR3 is 14 amino acids. The CDR3 sequence: CASRPGLSNTEAFF. Written as DNA, the CDR3 is TGTGCCAGCAGACCGGGGCTTTCGAACACTGAAGCTTTCTTT.

This chain joins TRBV25-1 and TRBJ2-6, with D unresolved. CDR3 length: 15 amino acids. V lost 1 base and J 0 bases, leaving 4 bases between the germline ends. In germline, CDR1 is MGHDK, CDR2 SYGVNS. DNA of the CDR3: TGTGCCAGCAGTGAATGGGTCTCTGGGGCCAACGTCCTGACTTTC. Amino acids: CASSEWVSGANVLTF. Using reference TRBV25-1 and TRBJ2-6 for the parts outside the CDR3, the full variable domain is EADIYQTPRYLVIGTGKKITLECSQTMGHDKMYWYQQDPGMELHLIHYSYGVNSTEKGDLSSESTVSRIRTEHFPLTLESARPSHTSQYLCASSEWVSGANVLTFGAGSRLTVL.

This clonotype turned up a few times. This sequence joins TRBV9 and TRBJ2-7; no definite D call. Germline V gene data show CDR1 as SGDLS and CDR2 as YYNGEE. Trimming stripped 0 bases from V and 0 bases from J, with 7 bases between. The CDR3 is 14 amino acids. CDR3 amino acids: CASSVARYSYEQYF. CDR3 bases: TGTGCCAGCAGCGTAGCCAGGTACTCCTACGAGCAGTACTTC.

The V gene is TRBV10-3, the J gene TRBJ2-3; 10 nucleotides line up with TRBD2. Germline assignment: CDR1 ENHRY and CDR2 SYGVKD. V dropped 3 bases and J dropped 5; count of bases not matched to a gene: 2. This CDR3 comprises 14 residues. The chain's CDR3 is CAISEAGGGDTQYF. In DNA form, the CDR3 reads TGTGCCATCAGTGAAGCGGGGGGGGGAGATACGCAGTATTTT.

This rearrangement joins TRBV7-9 to TRBJ1-4, with 9 bases aligning to TRBD1. Trimming removed 5 bases from V and 5 bases from J; junction bases left unmatched: 12. The CDR3 runs to 17 residues. CDR1 is SEHNR and CDR2 is FQNEAQ in the germline V gene (reference sequence). The CDR3 sequence: CASSRSGQGRRNEKLFF. In DNA form, the CDR3 reads TGTGCCAGCAGCCGCTCCGGACAGGGGAGGAGAAATGAAAAACTGTTTTTT.

This clonotype was seen a handful of times. The chain's CDR3 is CASGLEPHYGYTF. In DNA, the CDR3 is TGTGCTAGTGGTTTGGAACCGCACTATGGCTACACCTTC. V and J are TRBV12-5 and TRBJ1-2, with D unclear. The CDR3 sequence is 13 residues long. V was trimmed by 1 base and J by 3 bases, leaving 6 bases between them. CDR1 and CDR2 (germline): LGHNT, FRNRAP.

V gene TRBV7-2 combines with J gene TRBJ1-5, with D unclear. The CDR3 consists of 16 residues. Germline CDR1 SGHTA, CDR2 FQGNSA. With 5 bases removed from V and 0 bases from J, the gap between germline ends came to 14 bases. The CDR3 DNA reads TGTGCCAGCAGCACCCTCGTGACCCATAGCAATCAGCCCCAGCATTTT. It encodes CASSTLVTHSNQPQHF.

The chain joins TRBV28 to TRBJ2-7; D possibly corresponds to TRBD1 (6 bases). Germline assignment: CDR1 MDHEN and CDR2 SYDVKM. The CDR3 has 15 residues. V was shortened by 1 base and J by 4 bases, with 14 bases between the two germline ends. Here the CDR3 DNA reads TGTGCCAGCAGTTTATCGGCAGGGGTTCGGTACGAGCAGTACTTC. This codes for CASSLSAGVRYEQYF.

Here the CDR3 DNA reads TGCAGCGTCGAGGGCAGGGAAGGCTACACCTTC. Residues: CSVEGREGYTF. This chain links TRBV29-1 with TRBJ1-2, with a weak D call TRBD1 (5 bases). This CDR3 region has 11 residues. V lost 6 bases and J lost 8, with 13 bases in between. Germline assignment: CDR1 SQVTM and CDR2 ANQGSEA.

CDR3 residues: CASSYSTQSQETQYF. The CDR3 nucleotides read TGTGCCAGCAGTTACTCGACCCAAAGCCAAGAGACCCAGTACTTC. The chain employs TRBV6-6 and TRBJ2-5; D uncertain. V lost 0 bases to trimming and J lost 1 base, with 9 bases between them. Germline lookup yields CDR1 MNHNY and CDR2 SVGAGI (reference sequence). The CDR3 loop spans 15 amino acids.

Judged by abundance, this clonotype is medium-sized. This chain links TRBV12-3 or TRBV12-4 with TRBJ1-1; 7 nucleotides agree with TRBD1. Trimming removed 6 bases from V and 5 bases from J; junction bases left unmatched: 3. This CDR3 has 12 residues. The CDR3 DNA is TGTGCCAGCAGGACAGGGTTTACTGAAGCTTTCTTT. Protein product: CASRTGFTEAFF.

This clonotype has just a few counts. The genes are TRBV11-2 and TRBJ2-7, with D perhaps TRBD1 (5 bases). This CDR3 is 12 amino acids long. From germline, CDR1 is SGHAT and CDR2 FQNNGV. V lost 3 bases, J lost 6 bases, and 9 bases lay in between. Written as DNA, the CDR3 is TGTGCCAGCAGCTTCAGGGTTGGCGAGCAGTACTTC. This encodes CASSFRVGEQYF.

The chain links TRBV9 to TRBJ2-7, with TRBD1 matching 9 bases. Germline CDR1 reads SGDLS; CDR2 reads YYNGEE. There are 15 residues in the CDR3. Losses at the gene ends were 4 bases for V and 2 bases for J; bases not matched to a gene: 7. CDR3: CASSPAGTGPYEQYF. In DNA form, the CDR3 reads TGTGCCAGCAGCCCAGCCGGGACAGGGCCCTACGAGCAGTACTTC.

This clonotype turned up a few times. The V call is TRBV7-9, the J call TRBJ2-3; 11 positions agree with TRBD1. The CDR3 contains 14 residues. With 10 bases clipped from V and 11 bases from J, the junction kept 14 bases outside the gene matches. Germline CDR1 and CDR2: SEHNR and FQNEAQ (reference sequence). The CDR3 sequence: CATPDRGPVNGQYF. DNA for the CDR3: TGTGCCACCCCGGACAGGGGGCCTGTAAATGGGCAGTATTTT.

V is TRBV9 and J is TRBJ2-7, with D possibly being TRBD1 or TRBD2 (5 bases each). From germline, CDR1 is SGDLS and CDR2 YYNGEE. The germline V and J ends were trimmed by 3 bases and 6 bases, with 19 bases remaining between them. The CDR3 sequence is 15 residues long. The CDR3 DNA reads TGTGCCAGCAGCGACCGGGACGGAGCCTTCTCCGAGCAGTACTTC. Its translation: CASSDRDGAFSEQYF.

The gene calls are TRBV7-4 and TRBJ2-7; D gene unclear. The CDR3 length is 16 residues. The V and J ends lost 1 base and 4 bases respectively, with 17 bases between them. The germline V gene has CDR1 SGHVT and CDR2 SQSDAQ. The CDR3 sequence is CASSLDEPPRRYEQYF. The CDR3 DNA is TGTGCCAGCAGCTTAGATGAGCCACCCCGCCGTTACGAGCAGTACTTC.

In its sample, this clonotype was seen many times. The V and J genes are TRBV7-8 and TRBJ2-5; a weak D match, TRBD2 (5 bases). The CDR3 loop spans 16 amino acids. V was trimmed by 2 bases and J by 5 bases, leaving 18 bases between them. Germline V CDR1 and CDR2: SGHVS, FQNEAQ. In DNA, the CDR3 is TGTGCCAGCAGCTTATCGGCAGGCGTGAGGGTGGAGACCCAGTACTTC. It yields the protein CASSLSAGVRVETQYF.

This chain connects TRBV11-2 to TRBJ2-7; the D gene is possibly TRBD2 (7 bases). CDR1 and CDR2 (germline): SGHAT, FQNNGV. The CDR3 is made up of 17 amino acids. V was pared by 0 bases and J by 2 bases, with 17 bases between. CDR3 DNA: TGTGCCAGCAGCTTAGATAAAGGGGCGGGGGCTACCTACGAGCAGTACTTC. Its translation is CASSLDKGAGATYEQYF.

This clonotype appeared many times. The J gene is TRBJ2-7, the V gene TRBV7-2; 9 bases line up with TRBD1. The CDR3 is 13 residues long. J lost 3 bases, V lost 4 bases, and 1 base had no gene match. The germline CDR1 and CDR2 sequences are SGHTA and FQGNSA. CDR3 DNA sequence: TGTGCCAGCAGCTGGGGACAGGGCTACGAGCAGTACTTC. Translated, it gives CASSWGQGYEQYF.

This clonotype turned up a few times. The chain recombines TRBV5-1 with TRBJ1-6; TRBD1 aligns across 7 bases. CDR1 and CDR2 from the germline V gene are SGHRS and YFSETQ. The CDR3 extends over 14 amino acids. V lost 4 bases, J lost 10 bases, and 8 bases stayed unmatched. CDR3 coding DNA: TGCGCCAGCAGCCCGGGACAGCCAGACTCACCCCTCCACTTT. It yields the protein CASSPGQPDSPLHF. The variable domain in full, with the rest retrieved from reference TRBV5-1 and TRBJ1-6, is KAGVTQTPRYLIKTRGQQVTLSCSPISGHRSVSWYQQTPGQGLQFLFEYFSETQRNKGNFPGRFSGRQFSNSRSEMNVSTLELGDSALYLCASSPGQPDSPLHFGNGTRLTVT.

This chain uses TRBV2 with TRBJ1-5; 12 bases align to TRBD1. CDR3 size: 16 residues. The germline V gene encodes CDR1 SNHLY and CDR2 FYNNEI. V lost 6 bases to trimming and J lost 2 bases; unmatched junction nucleotides: 5. DNA of the CDR3: TGTGCCAGCAGGGACGGGACAGGGGGCGGCAATCAGCCCCAGCATTTT. It is translated as CASRDGTGGGNQPQHF.

This chain joins TRBV7-9 and TRBJ2-7; the D is unclear. Germline V lookup: CDR1 SEHNR, CDR2 FQNEAQ (reference sequence). The ends were cut back, 5 bases at V and 3 bases at J, with 14 bases in the middle. The CDR3 length is 14 residues. CDR3 nucleotide sequence: TGTGCCAGCAGCGTAGTACGTACGGACTACGAGCAGTACTTC. Protein product: CASSVVRTDYEQYF.

This clonotype was picked up a small number of times. The rearrangement joins TRBV29-1 to TRBJ2-2; 9 nucleotides match TRBD1. Germline CDR1 reads SQVTM; CDR2 reads ANQGSEA. The V gene end was trimmed by 4 bases and the J gene end by 1 base; junction bases not matched to a gene: 13. This CDR3 contains 18 residues. For the CDR3, the DNA is TGCAGCGTTGGGGGGATCCAGAAGACAGGGGGGAACACCGGGGAGCTGTTTTTT. As protein: CSVGGIQKTGGNTGELFF.